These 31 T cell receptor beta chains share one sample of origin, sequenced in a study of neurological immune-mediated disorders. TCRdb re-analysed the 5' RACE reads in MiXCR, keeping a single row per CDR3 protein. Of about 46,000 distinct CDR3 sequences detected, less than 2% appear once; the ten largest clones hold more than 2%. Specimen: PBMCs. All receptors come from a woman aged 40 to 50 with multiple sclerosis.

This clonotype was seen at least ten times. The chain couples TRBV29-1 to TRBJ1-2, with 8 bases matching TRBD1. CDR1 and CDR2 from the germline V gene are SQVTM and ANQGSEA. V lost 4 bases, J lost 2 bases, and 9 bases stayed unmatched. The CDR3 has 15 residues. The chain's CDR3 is CSVGGLDRANYGYTF. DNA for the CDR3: TGCAGCGTTGGAGGACTGGACAGGGCAAACTATGGCTACACCTTC.

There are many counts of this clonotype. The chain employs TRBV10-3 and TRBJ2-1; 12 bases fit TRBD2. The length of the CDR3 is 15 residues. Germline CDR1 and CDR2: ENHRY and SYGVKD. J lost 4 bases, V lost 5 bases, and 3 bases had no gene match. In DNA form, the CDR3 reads TGTGCCATCAGTACCGGGACTAGCGGGTACAATGAGCAGTTCTTC. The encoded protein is CAISTGTSGYNEQFF.

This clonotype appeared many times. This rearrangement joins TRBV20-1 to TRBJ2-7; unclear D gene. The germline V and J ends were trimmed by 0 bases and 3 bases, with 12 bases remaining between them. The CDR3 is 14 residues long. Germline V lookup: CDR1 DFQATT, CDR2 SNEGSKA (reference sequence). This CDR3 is CSARDNPADYEQYF. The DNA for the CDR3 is TGCAGTGCTAGAGATAACCCCGCCGACTACGAGCAGTACTTC.

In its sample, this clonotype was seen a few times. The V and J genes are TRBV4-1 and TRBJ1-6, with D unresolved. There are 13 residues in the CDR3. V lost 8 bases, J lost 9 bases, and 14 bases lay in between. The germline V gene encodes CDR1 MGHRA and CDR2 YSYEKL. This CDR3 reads CASARAYGSPLHF. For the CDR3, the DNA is TGCGCCAGCGCGCGGGCATATGGTTCACCCCTCCACTTT.

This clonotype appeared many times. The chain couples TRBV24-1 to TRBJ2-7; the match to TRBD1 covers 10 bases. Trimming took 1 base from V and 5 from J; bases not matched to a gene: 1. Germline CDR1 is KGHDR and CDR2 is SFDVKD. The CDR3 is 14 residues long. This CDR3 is CATSDFGTGDEQYF. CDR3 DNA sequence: TGTGCCACCAGTGATTTCGGGACAGGGGACGAGCAGTACTTC.

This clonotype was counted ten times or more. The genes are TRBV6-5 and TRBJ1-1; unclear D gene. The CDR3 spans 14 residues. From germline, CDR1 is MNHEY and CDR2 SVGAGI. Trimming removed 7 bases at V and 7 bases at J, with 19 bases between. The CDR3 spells CASTSYAGRGEAFF. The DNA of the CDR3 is TGTGCCAGCACCTCTTATGCAGGACGCGGTGAAGCTTTCTTT.

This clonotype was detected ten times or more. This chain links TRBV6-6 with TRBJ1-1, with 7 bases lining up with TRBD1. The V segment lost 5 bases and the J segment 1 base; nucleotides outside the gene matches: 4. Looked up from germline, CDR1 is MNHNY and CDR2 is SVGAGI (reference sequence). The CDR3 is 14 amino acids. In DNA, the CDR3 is TGTGCCAGCAGTCAGGGACAGCCGAACACTGAAGCTTTCTTT. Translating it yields CASSQGQPNTEAFF.

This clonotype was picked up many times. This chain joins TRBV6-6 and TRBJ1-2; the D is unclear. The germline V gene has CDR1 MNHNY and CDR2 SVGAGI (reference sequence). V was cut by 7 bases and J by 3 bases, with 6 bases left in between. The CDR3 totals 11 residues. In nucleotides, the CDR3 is TGTGCCAGCACTCTTGACTATGGCTACACCTTC. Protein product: CASTLDYGYTF.

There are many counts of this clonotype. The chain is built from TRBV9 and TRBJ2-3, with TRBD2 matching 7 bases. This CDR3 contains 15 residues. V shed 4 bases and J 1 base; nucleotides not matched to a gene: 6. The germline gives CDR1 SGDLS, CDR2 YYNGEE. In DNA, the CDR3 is TGTGCCAGCAGCTTACGGGGGGTCGGCACAGATACGCAGTATTTT. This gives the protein CASSLRGVGTDTQYF.

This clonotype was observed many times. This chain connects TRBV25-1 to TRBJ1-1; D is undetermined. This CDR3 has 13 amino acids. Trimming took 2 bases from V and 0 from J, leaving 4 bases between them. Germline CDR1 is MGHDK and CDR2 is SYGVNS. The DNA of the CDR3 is TGTGCCAGCAGTGAACCCATGAACACTGAAGCTTTCTTT. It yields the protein CASSEPMNTEAFF.

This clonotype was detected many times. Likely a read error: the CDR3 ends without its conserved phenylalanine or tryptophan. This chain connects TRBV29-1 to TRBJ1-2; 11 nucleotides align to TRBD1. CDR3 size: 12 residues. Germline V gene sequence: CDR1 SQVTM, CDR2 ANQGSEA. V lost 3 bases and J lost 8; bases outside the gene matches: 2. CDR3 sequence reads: CSVEGQGEGYTC. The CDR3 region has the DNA TGCAGCGTTGAGGGACAGGGGGAAGGCTACACCTGC.

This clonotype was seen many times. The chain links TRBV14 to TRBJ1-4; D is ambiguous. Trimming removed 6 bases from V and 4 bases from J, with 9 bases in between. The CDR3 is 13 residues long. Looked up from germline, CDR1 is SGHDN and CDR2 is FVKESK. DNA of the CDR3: TGTGCCAGCAGTCGGTCGCTTAATGAAAAACTGTTTTTT. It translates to CASSRSLNEKLFF.

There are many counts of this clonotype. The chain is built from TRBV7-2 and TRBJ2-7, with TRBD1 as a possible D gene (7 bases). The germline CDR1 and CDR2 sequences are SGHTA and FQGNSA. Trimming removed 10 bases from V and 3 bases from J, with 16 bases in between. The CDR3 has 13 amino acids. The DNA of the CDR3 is TGTGCCATCACGGATCAGGGGGGCTACGAGCAGTACTTC. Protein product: CAITDQGGYEQYF. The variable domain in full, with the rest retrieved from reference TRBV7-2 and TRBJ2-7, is GAGVSQSPSNKVTEKGKDVELRCDPISGHTALYWYRQSLGQGLEFLIYFQGNSAPDKSGLPSDRFSAERTGGSVSTLTIQRTQQEDSAVYLCAITDQGGYEQYFGPGTRLTVT.

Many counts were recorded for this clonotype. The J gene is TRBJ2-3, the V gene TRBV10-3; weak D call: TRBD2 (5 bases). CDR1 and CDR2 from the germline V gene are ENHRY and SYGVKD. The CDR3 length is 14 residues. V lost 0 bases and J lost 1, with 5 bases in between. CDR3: CAISESEGTDTQYF. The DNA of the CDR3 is TGTGCCATCAGTGAGTCGGAGGGCACAGATACGCAGTATTTT.

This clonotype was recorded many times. Written as DNA, the CDR3 is TGCGCCTCGGGGACAGGGAGGGCCTCTGGAAACACCATATATTTT. The encoded protein is CASGTGRASGNTIYF. The J gene is TRBJ1-3, the V gene TRBV10-2; the match to TRBD1 covers 9 bases. From germline, CDR1 is WSHSY and CDR2 SAAADI. The CDR3 loop spans 15 amino acids. V trimming: 11 bases; J trimming: 0 bases; junction bases outside the gene matches: 8.

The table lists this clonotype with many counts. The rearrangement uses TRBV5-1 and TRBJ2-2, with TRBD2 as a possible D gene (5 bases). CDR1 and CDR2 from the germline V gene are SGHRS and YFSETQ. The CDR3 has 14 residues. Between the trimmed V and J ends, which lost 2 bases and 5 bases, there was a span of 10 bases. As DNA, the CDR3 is TGCGCCAGCAGCTTCGGGGTAGAGACCGGGGAGCTGTTTTTT. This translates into CASSFGVETGELFF.

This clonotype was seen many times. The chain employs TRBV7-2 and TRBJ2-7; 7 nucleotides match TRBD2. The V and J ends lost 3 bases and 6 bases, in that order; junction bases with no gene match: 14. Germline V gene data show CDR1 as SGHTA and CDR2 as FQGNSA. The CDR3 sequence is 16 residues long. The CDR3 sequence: CASSLGGVAFGREQYF. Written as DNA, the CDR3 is TGTGCCAGCAGCTTGGGAGGGGTGGCCTTCGGACGCGAGCAGTACTTC. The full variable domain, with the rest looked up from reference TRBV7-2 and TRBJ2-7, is GAGVSQSPSNKVTEKGKDVELRCDPISGHTALYWYRQSLGQGLEFLIYFQGNSAPDKSGLPSDRFSAERTGGSVSTLTIQRTQQEDSAVYLCASSLGGVAFGREQYFGPGTRLTVT.

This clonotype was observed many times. CDR3 sequence reads: CSARHPPSGQGGGELFF. The DNA for the CDR3 is TGCAGTGCTCGTCACCCTCCCTCGGGACAGGGCGGCGGGGAGCTGTTTTTT. The V gene is TRBV20-1, the J gene TRBJ2-2; 9 bases align to TRBD1. The CDR3 consists of 17 residues. V lost 5 bases to trimming and J lost 7 bases; unmatched junction nucleotides: 17. Germline V gene lookup returns CDR1 DFQATT and CDR2 SNEGSKA (reference sequence).

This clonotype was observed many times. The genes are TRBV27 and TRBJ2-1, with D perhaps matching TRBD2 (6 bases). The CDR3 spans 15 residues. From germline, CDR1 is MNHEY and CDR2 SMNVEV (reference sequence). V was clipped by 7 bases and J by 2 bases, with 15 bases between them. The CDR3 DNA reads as TGTGCCAGCACCCCGGGGGTGAGGGCCTACAATGAGCAGTTCTTC. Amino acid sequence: CASTPGVRAYNEQFF.

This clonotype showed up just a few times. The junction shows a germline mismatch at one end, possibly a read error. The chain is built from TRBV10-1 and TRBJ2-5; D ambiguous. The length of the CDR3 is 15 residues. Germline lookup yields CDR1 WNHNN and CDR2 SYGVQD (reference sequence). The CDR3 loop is CARPLSEVGREAQYF. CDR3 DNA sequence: TGCGCCAGGCCCCTAAGTGAAGTAGGAAGAGAGGCCCAGTACTTC.

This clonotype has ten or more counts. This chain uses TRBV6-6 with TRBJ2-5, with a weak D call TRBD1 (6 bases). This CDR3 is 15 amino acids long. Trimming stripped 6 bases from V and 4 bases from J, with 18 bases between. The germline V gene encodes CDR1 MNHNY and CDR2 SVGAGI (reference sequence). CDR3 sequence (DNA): TGTGCCAGCAGGGAAATACAGGGACGAGGAGAGACCCAGTACTTC. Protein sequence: CASREIQGRGETQYF.

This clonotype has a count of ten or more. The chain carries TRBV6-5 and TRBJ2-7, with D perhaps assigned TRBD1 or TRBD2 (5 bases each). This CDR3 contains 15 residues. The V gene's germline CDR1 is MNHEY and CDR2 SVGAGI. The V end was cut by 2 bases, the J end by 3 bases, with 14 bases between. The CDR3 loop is CASSYGGFRSYEQYF. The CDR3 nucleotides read TGTGCCAGCAGTTACGGGGGATTCCGGAGCTACGAGCAGTACTTC.

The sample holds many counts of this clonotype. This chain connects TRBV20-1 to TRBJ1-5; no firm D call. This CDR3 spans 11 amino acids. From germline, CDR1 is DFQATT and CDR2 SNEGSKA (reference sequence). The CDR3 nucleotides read TGCAGCGCGGGCTTGGGTCAGCCCCAGCATTTT. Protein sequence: CSAGLGQPQHF.

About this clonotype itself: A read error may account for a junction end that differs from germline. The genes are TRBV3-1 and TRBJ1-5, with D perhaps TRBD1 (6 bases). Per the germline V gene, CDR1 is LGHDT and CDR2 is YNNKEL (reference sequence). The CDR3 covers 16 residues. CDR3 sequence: CASSHSEQGLNQHQHF. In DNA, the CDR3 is TGTGCCAGCAGCCATTCCGAACAGGGTTTAAATCAGCACCAGCATTTT.

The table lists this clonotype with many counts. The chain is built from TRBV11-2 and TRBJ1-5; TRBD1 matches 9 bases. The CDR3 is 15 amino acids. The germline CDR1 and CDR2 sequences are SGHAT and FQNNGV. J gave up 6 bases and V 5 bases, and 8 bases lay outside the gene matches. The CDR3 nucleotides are TGTGCCAGCAGCCGCCTACAGGGGGCAGGTCAGCCCCAGCATTTT. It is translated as CASSRLQGAGQPQHF.

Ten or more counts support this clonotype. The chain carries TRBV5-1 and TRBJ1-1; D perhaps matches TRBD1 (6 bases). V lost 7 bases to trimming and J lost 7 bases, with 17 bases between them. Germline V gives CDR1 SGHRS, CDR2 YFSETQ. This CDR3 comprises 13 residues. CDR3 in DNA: TGCGCCAGCCAGCTTGAGGGGGAGGTTGAAGCTTTCTTT. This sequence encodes CASQLEGEVEAFF.

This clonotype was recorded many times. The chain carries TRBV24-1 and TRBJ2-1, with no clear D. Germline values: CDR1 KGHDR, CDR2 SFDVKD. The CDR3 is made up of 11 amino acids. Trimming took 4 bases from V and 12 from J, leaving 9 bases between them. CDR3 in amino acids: CATSDGRGQFF. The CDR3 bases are TGTGCCACCAGTGACGGGCGCGGGCAGTTCTTC.

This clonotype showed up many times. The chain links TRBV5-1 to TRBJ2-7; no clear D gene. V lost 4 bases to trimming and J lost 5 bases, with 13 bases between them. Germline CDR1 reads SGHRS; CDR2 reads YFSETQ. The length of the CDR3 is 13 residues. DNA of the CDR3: TGCGCCAGCAGCCTTATACCGGAAAACGAGCAGTACTTC. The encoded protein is CASSLIPENEQYF.

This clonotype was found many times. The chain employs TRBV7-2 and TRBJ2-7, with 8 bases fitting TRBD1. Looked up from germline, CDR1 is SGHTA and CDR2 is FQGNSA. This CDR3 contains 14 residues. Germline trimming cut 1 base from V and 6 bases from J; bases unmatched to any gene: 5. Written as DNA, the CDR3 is TGTGCCAGCAGCTTAGGGACAGGGCTTCGCGAGCAGTACTTC. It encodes CASSLGTGLREQYF.

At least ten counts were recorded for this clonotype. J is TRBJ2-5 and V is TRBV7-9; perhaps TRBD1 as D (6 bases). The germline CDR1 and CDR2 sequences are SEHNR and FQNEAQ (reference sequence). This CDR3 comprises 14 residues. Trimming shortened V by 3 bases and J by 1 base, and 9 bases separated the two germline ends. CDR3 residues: CASSFPRGQETQYF. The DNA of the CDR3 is TGTGCCAGCAGCTTCCCCAGGGGCCAAGAGACCCAGTACTTC.

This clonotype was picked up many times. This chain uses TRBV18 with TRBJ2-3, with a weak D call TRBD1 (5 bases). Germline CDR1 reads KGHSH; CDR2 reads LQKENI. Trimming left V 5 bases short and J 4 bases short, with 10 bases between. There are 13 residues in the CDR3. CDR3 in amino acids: CASSDSIPDTQYF. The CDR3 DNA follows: TGTGCCAGCTCAGACAGTATTCCAGATACGCAGTATTTT.